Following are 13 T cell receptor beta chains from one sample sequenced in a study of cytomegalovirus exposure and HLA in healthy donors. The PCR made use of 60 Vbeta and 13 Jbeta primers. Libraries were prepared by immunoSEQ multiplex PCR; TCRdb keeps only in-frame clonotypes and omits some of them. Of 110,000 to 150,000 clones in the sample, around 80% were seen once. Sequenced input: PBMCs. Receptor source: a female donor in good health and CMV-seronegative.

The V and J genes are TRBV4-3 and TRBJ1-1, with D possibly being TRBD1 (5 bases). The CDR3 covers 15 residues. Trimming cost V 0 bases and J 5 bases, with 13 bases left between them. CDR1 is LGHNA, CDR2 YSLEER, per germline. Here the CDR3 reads CASSQDPGGRTEAFF. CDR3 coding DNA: TGCGCCAGCAGCCAAGATCCGGGGGGGAGGACTGAAGCTTTCTTT.

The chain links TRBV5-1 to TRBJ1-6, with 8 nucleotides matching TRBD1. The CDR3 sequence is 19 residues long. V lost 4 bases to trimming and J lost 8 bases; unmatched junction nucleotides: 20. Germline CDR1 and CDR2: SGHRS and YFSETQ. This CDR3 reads CASSERALLKDRVHSPLHF. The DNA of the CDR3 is TGCGCCAGCAGCGAAAGGGCCCTACTGAAGGACAGGGTACATTCACCCCTCCACTTT.

For the CDR3, the DNA is TGTGCCAGCAGCACGACTAGCGGGAGGTTGGACGAGCAGTACTTC. Its translation: CASSTTSGRLDEQYF. This chain connects TRBV7-2 to TRBJ2-7; 13 bases align to TRBD2. The CDR3 runs 15 residues. Germline CDR1 and CDR2: SGHTA and FQGNSA. After removal of 5 bases from V and 5 bases from J, the junction contained 6 bases not matched to a gene.

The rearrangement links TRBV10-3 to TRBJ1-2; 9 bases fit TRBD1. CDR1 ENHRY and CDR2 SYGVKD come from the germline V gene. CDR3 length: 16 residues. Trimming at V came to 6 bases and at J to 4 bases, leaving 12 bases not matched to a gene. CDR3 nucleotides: TGTGCCATCAGAACACCGGGACAGGGCTCCTCCTATGGCTACACCTTC. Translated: CAIRTPGQGSSYGYTF.

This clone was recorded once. CDR3 amino acids: CASREPLVAANYGYTF. CDR3 coding DNA: TGTGCCAGCAGGGAGCCCTTGGTCGCGGCTAACTATGGCTACACCTTC. The chain has TRBV2 and TRBJ1-2; no definite D call. The CDR3 totals 16 residues. V lost 6 bases and J lost 0, with 17 bases in between. Germline V gene lookup returns CDR1 SNHLY and CDR2 FYNNEI.

The CDR3 nucleotides read TGTGCCAGCAGTTGGAAAGGAGTGGGGAACACTGAAGCTTTCTTT. Translating gives CASSWKGVGNTEAFF. The rearrangement links TRBV7-2 to TRBJ1-1; no firm D call. Germline CDR1 SGHTA, CDR2 FQGNSA. This CDR3 comprises 15 residues. V was trimmed by 6 bases and J by 1 base, leaving 15 bases between them.

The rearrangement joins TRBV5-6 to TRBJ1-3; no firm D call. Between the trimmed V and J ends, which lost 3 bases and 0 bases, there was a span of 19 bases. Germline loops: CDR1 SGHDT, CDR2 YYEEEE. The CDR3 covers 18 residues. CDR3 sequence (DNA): TGTGCCAGCAGCTACGCGGGAGGCAGCCTACTCTCTGGAAACACCATATATTTT. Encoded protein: CASSYAGGSLLSGNTIYF.

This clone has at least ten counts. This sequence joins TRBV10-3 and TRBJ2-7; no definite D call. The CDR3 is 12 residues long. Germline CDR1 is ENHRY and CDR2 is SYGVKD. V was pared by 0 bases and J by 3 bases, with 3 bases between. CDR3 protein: CAISESSYEQYF. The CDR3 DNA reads TGTGCCATCAGTGAGTCGAGCTACGAGCAGTACTTC.

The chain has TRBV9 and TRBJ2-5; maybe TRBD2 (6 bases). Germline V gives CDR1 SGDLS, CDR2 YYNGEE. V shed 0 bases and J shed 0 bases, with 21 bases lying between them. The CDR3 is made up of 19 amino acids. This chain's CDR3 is CASSVGALSRGSYQETQYF. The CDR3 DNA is TGTGCCAGCAGCGTAGGGGCTCTATCACGGGGGTCGTACCAAGAGACCCAGTACTTC.

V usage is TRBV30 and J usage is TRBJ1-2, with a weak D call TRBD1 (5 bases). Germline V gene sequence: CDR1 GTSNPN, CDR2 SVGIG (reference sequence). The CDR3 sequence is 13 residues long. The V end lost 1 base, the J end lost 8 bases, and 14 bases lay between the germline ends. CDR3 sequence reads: CAWSGGPKPGYTF. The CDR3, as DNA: TGTGCCTGGAGTGGGGGCCCTAAACCCGGCTACACCTTC.

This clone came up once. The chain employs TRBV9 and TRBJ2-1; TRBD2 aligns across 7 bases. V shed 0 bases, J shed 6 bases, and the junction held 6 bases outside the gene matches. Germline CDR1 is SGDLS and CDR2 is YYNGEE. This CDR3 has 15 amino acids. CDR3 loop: CASSVERGGGNEQFF. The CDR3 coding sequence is TGTGCCAGCAGCGTAGAACGTGGGGGGGGCAATGAGCAGTTCTTC.

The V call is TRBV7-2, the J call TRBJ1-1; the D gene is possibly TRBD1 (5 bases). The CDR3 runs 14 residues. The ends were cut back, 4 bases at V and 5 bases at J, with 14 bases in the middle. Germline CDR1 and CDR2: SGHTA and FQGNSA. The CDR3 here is CASSSQTRGTEAFF. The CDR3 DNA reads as TGTGCCAGCAGCTCGCAAACAAGGGGAACTGAAGCTTTCTTT.

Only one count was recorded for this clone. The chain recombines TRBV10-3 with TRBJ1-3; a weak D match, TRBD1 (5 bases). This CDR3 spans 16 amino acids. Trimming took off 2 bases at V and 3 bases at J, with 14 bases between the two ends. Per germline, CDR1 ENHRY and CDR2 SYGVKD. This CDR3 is CAISEEEGLGGNTIYF. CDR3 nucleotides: TGTGCCATCAGTGAGGAGGAGGGGCTGGGTGGAAACACCATATATTTT.